This T cell receptor beta chain emerged from a study of blood T cells in healthy people across ages. The study's findings and limits: The donors' CMV status was not determined, possibly confounding changes in expanded clonotypes.

The people who gave samples were healthy Caucasians from Russia, aged about 6 to 95. A J-beta primer mix and a sample-barcoded 5' primer were used in a second PCR of roughly 6 to 11 cycles. Researchers report that a template-switch adaptor with 12 random nucleotides tagged each cDNA molecule. TCRdb called the 5' RACE reads again in MiXCR, with one record for every CDR3 protein. This sample has about 720,000 distinct CDR3 sequences; 25% occur once, and the top ten carry more than 3%. This clonotype was detected a few times. Its antigen is not identified. CDR1 and CDR2 (germline): LGHNA, YSLEER. The V and J ends lost 1 base and 0 bases respectively, with 10 bases between them. The length of the CDR3 is 15 residues. The sample was also linked to a second study, of T cells of mothers and their children. According to that study: Thymic selection molds TCR recombination products alike in related and unrelated pairs.

The clonotype comes from a boy between 10 and 17 years old in good health. The chain has TRBV4-3 and TRBJ2-7; D may be TRBD2 (5 bases). The sequencing sample was made of blood. In DNA form, the CDR3 reads TGCGCCAGCAGCCAAGGGAAAGGGAGCTCCTACGAGCAGTACTTC. It is translated as CASSQGKGSSYEQYF.